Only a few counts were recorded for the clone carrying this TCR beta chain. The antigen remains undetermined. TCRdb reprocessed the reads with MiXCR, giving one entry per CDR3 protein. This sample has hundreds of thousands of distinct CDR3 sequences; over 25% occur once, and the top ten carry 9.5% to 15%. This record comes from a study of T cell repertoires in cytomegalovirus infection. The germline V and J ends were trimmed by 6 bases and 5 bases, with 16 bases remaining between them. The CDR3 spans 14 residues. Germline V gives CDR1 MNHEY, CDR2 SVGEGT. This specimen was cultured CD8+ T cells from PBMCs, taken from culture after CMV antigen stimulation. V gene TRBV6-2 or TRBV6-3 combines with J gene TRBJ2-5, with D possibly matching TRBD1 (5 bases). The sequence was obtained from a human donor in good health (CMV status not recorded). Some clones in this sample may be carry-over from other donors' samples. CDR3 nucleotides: TGTGCCAGCAGCTCGGACATCAAGAGGGAGACCCAGTACTTC. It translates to CASSSDIKRETQYF.